The 3 T cell receptor beta chains given below trace back to one sample, sequenced in a study of cytotoxic CD8 clonotypes in ibrutinib-treated CLL. Assay: immunoSEQ multiplex PCR; the TCRdb copy retains only in-frame clones and omits some. This sample yields around 300,000 clones, of which just under 80% are seen a single time; 6.5% to 8% belongs to the top ten. The input for sequencing was PBMCs, taken before ibrutinib treatment. The receptors originated from a human donor with chronic lymphocytic leukemia.

The rearrangement links TRBV7-2 to TRBJ1-1; the D is unclear. Germline lookup yields CDR1 SGHTA and CDR2 FQGNSA. V shed 2 bases and J shed 11 bases, with 12 bases lying between them. CDR3 size: 12 residues. The CDR3 protein is CASSLIGPEAFF. CDR3 nucleotides: TGTGCCAGCAGCTTAATAGGGCCAGAGGCTTTCTTT.

This rearrangement joins TRBV30 to TRBJ2-3, with no clear D. The germline gives CDR1 GTSNPN, CDR2 SVGIG (reference sequence). The CDR3 extends over 13 amino acids. V was cut by 2 bases and J by 2 bases, with 8 bases left in between. The CDR3 sequence is CAWSSGITDTQYF. CDR3 in DNA: TGTGCCTGGAGTTCGGGTATCACAGATACGCAGTATTTT.

The rearrangement links TRBV27 to TRBJ1-1, with 9 bases lining up with TRBD1. The CDR3 has 15 amino acids. Trimming cost V 4 bases and J 5 bases; bases outside gene matches: 8. CDR1 is MNHEY and CDR2 is SMNVEV in the germline V gene (reference sequence). CDR3 in amino acids: CASSSYRGRGTEAFF. As DNA, the CDR3 is TGTGCCAGCAGTTCATACAGGGGGCGAGGGACTGAAGCTTTCTTT.